Reported below is one TCR beta chain. Trimming took off 4 bases at V and 7 bases at J, with 16 bases between the two ends. Germline V lookup: CDR1 SNHLY, CDR2 FYNNEI. CDR3 size: 14 residues. The sample comes from a study of blood T cell repertoires in COVID-19. Seattle cases were enrolled at active infection and followed longitudinally. Data came from immunoSEQ multiplex PCR; TCRdb stores just in-frame clones and leaves some out. The table lists roughly 200,000 clones, 81% of them singletons. Specimen: peripheral blood. The TCR comes from a woman older than 75 with COVID-19, enrolled during active disease. This sequence joins TRBV2 and TRBJ1-1; TRBD1 is a possible D gene (6 bases). The CDR3, as DNA: TGTGCCAGCAGTGCAGACAGGTTTAGCAATGAAGCTTTCTTT. It translates to CASSADRFSNEAFF.